One and the same sample provided the 8 T cell receptor beta chains below, sequenced in a study of T cells in Graves' hyperthyroidism and ophthalmopathy. From RNA transcripts, TCR beta CDR3 regions were amplified. An initial round of RT-PCR targeting the TCR CDR3 relied on the HTBI primer set. TCRdb re-derived calls from the multiplex PCR reads in MiXCR, one entry per CDR3 protein. The sample holds hundreds of thousands of distinct CDR3 sequences; more than 15% are singletons and the top ten take around a quarter. Sequencing was done on a sample of blood. These receptors were collected from a woman in her late teens or twenties with Graves' hyperthyroidism that later progressed to Graves' ophthalmopathy.

This clonotype was counted many times. In DNA, the CDR3 is TGTGCCGGCCGTCGGGGGGGCGACTATGGCTACACCTTC. It codes for CAGRRGGDYGYTF. The chain employs TRBV30 and TRBJ1-2; TRBD1 is a possible D gene (6 bases). This CDR3 contains 13 residues. V lost 8 bases to trimming and J lost 3 bases, with 16 bases between them. The germline V gene encodes CDR1 GTSNPN and CDR2 SVGIG (reference sequence).

In regard to this clonotype: Since the CDR3 does not end with the conserved phenylalanine or tryptophan, this likely comes from a read error. The chain uses TRBV24-1 and TRBJ2-5, with 7 bases fitting TRBD1. This CDR3 has 15 amino acids. The junction had 6 bases not matched to a gene; V was cut back by 4 bases and J by 2 bases. Germline V CDR1 and CDR2: KGHDR, SFDVKD. CDR3 DNA sequence: TGTGCCACCAGTGACCCCGGGACAGTACAAGAGACCCAGTACCTC. This gives the protein CATSDPGTVQETQYL.

This clonotype occurred a few times. J is TRBJ2-2 and V is TRBV27, with D tentatively TRBD2 (5 bases). The V gene lost 3 bases and the J gene lost 4 bases, with 9 bases spanning the gap. Germline assignment: CDR1 MNHEY and CDR2 SMNVEV (reference sequence). This CDR3 is built from 14 residues. The CDR3 here is CASSFRAGTGELFF. The CDR3, as DNA: TGTGCCAGCAGTTTTAGGGCGGGCACCGGGGAGCTGTTTTTT.

Many counts were recorded for this clonotype. The rearrangement uses TRBV6-1 and TRBJ1-4; D ambiguous. Trimming pared 1 base from V and 5 bases from J, leaving 11 bases between. The CDR3 length is 15 residues. Germline CDR1 is MNHNS and CDR2 is SASEGT. CDR3 in amino acids: CASSEVGKMNEKLFF. The CDR3 nucleotides read TGTGCCAGCAGTGAAGTTGGGAAGATGAATGAAAAACTGTTTTTT.

This clonotype was counted at least ten times. V gene TRBV20-1 combines with J gene TRBJ2-3; the match to TRBD2 covers 9 bases. After removal of 6 bases from V and 6 bases from J, the junction contained 13 bases not matched to a gene. The CDR3 loop spans 15 amino acids. CDR1 and CDR2 (germline): DFQATT, SNEGSKA (reference sequence). CDR3: CSAKEPSGASDTQYF. As DNA, the CDR3 is TGCAGTGCCAAAGAACCTAGCGGGGCGTCCGATACGCAGTATTTT.

Only a few counts were recorded for this clonotype. The chain has TRBV28 and TRBJ2-7, with a tentative D call TRBD2 (6 bases). CDR3 length equals 15 residues. V was trimmed by 7 bases and J by 3 bases, leaving 19 bases between them. Looked up from germline, CDR1 is MDHEN and CDR2 is SYDVKM. The CDR3 protein is CASTPGGAMDYEQYF. The CDR3 DNA reads as TGTGCCAGCACCCCCGGCGGGGCTATGGACTACGAGCAGTACTTC.

This clonotype was seen more than once but under ten times. This chain joins TRBV29-1 and TRBJ2-1; D remains unclear. The ends were cut back, 0 bases at V and 9 bases at J, with 12 bases in the middle. This CDR3 spans 13 amino acids. Germline V gene lookup returns CDR1 SQVTM and CDR2 ANQGSEA. The CDR3 region is CSVEDLRHGEQFF. DNA of the CDR3: TGCAGCGTTGAAGATCTCCGTCACGGTGAGCAGTTCTTC.

This clonotype came up many times. The chain employs TRBV7-9 and TRBJ2-7, with D tentatively TRBD1 or TRBD2 (6 bases each). Trimming pared 5 bases from V and 6 bases from J, leaving 23 bases between. There are 16 residues in the CDR3. The germline V gene encodes CDR1 SEHNR and CDR2 FQNEAQ (reference sequence). The CDR3 reads CASSLVSRGGSGEQYF. Written as DNA, the CDR3 is TGTGCCAGCAGCCTCGTATCAAGAGGGGGGTCAGGCGAGCAGTACTTC.